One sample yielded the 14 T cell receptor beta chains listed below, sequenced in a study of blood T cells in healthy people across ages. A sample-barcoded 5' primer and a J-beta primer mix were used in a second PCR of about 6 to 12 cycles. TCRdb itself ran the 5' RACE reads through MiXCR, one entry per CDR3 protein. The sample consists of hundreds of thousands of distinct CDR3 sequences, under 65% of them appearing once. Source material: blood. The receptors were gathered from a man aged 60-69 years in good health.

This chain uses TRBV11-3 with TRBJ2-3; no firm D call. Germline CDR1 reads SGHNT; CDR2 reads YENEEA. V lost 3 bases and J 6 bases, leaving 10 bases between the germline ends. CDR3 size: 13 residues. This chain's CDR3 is CASSFLTRDTQYF. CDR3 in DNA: TGTGCCAGCAGCTTCCTGACCCGGGATACGCAGTATTTT.

CDR3 DNA: TGTGCCAGCAGCTCAGGACTAGCGGGGGGTTTTGAGACCCAGTACTTC. Translation gives CASSSGLAGGFETQYF. The chain employs TRBV7-2 and TRBJ2-5, with 14 bases that match TRBD2. With V trimmed by 4 bases and J by 5 bases, 6 bases remained unmatched. The CDR3 spans 16 residues. Germline CDR1 reads SGHTA; CDR2 reads FQGNSA. Complete variable domain (other parts from reference TRBV7-2 and TRBJ2-5): GAGVSQSPSNKVTEKGKDVELRCDPISGHTALYWYRQSLGQGLEFLIYFQGNSAPDKSGLPSDRFSAERTGGSVSTLTIQRTQQEDSAVYLCASSSGLAGGFETQYFGPGTRLLVL.

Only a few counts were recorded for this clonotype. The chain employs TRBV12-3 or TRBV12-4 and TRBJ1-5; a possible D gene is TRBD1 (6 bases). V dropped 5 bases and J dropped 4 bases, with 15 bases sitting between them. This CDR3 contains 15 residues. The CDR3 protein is CASSITGLDNQPQHF. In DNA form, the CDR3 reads TGTGCCAGCAGTATAACAGGGCTAGATAATCAGCCCCAGCATTTT.

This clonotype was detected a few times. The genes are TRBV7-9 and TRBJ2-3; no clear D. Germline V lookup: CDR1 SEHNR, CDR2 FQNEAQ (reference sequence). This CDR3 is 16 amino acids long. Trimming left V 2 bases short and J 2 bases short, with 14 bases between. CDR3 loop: CASSLSLQSSTDTQYF. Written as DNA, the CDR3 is TGTGCCAGCAGCTTAAGTTTGCAATCGTCCACAGATACGCAGTATTTT.

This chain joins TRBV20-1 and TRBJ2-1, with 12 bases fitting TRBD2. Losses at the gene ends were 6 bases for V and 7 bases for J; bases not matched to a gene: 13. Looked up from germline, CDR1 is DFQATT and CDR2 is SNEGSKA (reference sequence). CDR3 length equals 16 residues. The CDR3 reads CSATTLAGGPRNEQFF. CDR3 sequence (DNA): TGCAGTGCGACCACCCTAGCGGGGGGGCCCCGGAATGAGCAGTTCTTC.

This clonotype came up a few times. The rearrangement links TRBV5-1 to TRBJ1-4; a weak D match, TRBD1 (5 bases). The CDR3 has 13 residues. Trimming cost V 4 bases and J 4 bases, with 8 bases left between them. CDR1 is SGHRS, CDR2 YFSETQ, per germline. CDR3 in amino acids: CASSRDGNEKLFF. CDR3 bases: TGCGCCAGCAGCCGGGACGGTAATGAAAAACTGTTTTTT.

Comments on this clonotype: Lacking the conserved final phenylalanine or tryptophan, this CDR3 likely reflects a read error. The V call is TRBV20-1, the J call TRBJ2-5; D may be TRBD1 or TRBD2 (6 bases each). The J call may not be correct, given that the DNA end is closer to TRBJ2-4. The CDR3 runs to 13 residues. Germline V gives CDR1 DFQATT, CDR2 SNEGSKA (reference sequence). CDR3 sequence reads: CSASSQGGNIQYL. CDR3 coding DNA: TGCAGTGCTAGTTCACAGGGAGGAAACATTCAGTACCTC.

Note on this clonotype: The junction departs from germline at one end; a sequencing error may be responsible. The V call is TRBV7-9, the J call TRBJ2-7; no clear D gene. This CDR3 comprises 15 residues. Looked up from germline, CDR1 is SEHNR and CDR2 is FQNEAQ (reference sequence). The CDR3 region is CASSLRLETSYERYF. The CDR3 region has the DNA TGTGCCAGCAGCTTACGGTTAGAAACTTCCTACGAGCGGTACTTC.

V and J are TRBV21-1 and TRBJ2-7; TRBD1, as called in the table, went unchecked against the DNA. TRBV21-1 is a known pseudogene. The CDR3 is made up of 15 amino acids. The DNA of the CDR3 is TGTGCCAGCAGCAAAGCGGGGGACAGGACCTACGAGCAGTACTTC. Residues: CASSKAGDRTYEQYF.

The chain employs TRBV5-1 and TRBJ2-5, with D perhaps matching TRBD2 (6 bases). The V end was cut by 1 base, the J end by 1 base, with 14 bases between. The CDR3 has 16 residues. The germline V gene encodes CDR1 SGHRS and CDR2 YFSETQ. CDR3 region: CASSLRPAGTQETQYF. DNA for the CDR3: TGCGCCAGCAGCTTGAGGCCGGCGGGGACCCAAGAGACCCAGTACTTC.

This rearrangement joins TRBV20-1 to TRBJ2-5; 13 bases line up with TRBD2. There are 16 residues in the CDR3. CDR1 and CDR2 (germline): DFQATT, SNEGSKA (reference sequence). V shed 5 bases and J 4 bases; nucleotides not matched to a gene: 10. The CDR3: CSAGTSGDQFGETQYF. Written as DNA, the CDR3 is TGCAGTGCTGGGACTAGCGGGGATCAGTTCGGAGAGACCCAGTACTTC.

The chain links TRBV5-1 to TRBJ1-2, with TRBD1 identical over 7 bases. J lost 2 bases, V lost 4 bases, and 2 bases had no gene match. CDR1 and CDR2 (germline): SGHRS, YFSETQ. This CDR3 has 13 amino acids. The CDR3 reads CASSIQGNYGYTF. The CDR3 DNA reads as TGCGCCAGCAGCATACAGGGGAACTATGGCTACACCTTC.

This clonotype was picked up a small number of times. CDR3: CASSEGGGGTTDTQYF. The CDR3 DNA is TGTGCCAGCAGTGAAGGAGGAGGAGGAACCACAGATACGCAGTATTTT. The rearrangement links TRBV2 to TRBJ2-3; possible D gene TRBD2, 5 bases. Trimming shortened V by 1 base and J by 2 bases, and 13 bases separated the two germline ends. In germline, CDR1 is SNHLY, CDR2 FYNNEI. This CDR3 is 16 amino acids long. The whole variable domain, remainder taken from reference TRBV2 and TRBJ2-3, is EPEVTQTPSHQVTQMGQEVILRCVPISNHLYFYWYRQILGQKVEFLVSFYNNEISEKSEIFDDQFSVERPDGSNFTLKIRSTKLEDSAMYFCASSEGGGGTTDTQYFGPGTRLTVL.

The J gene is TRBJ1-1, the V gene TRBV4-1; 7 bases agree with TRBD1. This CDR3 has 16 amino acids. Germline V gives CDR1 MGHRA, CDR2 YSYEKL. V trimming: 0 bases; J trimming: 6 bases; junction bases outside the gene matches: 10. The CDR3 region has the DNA TGCGCCAGCAGCCAAGAGGGCACAGGGGCTAACCCTGAAGCTTTCTTT. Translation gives CASSQEGTGANPEAFF.